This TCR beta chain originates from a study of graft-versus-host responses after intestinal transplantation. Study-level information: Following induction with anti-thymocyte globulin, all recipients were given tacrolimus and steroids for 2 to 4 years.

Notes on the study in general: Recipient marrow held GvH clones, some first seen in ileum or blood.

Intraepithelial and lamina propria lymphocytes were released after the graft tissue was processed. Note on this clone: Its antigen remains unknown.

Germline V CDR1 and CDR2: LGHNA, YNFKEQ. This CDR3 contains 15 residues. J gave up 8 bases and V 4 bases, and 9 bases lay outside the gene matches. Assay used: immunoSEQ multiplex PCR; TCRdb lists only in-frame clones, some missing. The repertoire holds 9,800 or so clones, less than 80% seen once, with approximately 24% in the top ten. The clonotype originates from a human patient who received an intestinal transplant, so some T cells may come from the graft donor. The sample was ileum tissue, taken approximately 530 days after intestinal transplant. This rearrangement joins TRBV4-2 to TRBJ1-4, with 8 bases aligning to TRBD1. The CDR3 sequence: CASSLGQGGEEKLFF. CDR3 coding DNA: TGTGCCAGCAGCCTTGGACAGGGAGGAGAGGAAAAACTGTTTTTT.